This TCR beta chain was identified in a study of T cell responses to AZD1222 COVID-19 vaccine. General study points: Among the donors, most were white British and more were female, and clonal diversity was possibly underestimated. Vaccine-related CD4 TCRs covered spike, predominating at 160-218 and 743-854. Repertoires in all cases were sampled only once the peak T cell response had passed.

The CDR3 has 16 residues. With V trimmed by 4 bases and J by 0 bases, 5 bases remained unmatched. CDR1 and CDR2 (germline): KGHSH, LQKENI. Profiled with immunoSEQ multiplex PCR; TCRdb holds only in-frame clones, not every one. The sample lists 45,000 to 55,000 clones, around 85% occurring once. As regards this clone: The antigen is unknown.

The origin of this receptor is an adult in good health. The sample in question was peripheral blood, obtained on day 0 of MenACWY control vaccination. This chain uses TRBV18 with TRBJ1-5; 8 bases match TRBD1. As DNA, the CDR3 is TGTGCCAGCTCACGGGGGACAGGTTTTAGCAATCAGCCCCAGCATTTT. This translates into CASSRGTGFSNQPQHF.